The clone carrying this T cell receptor beta chain was observed many times. Its antigen is still unknown. The data were obtained in a study of CD8+CD57+ T cells in acquired aplastic anemia. Study-wide context: When averaged, DNA from sorted CD4+ and CD8+ cells came to around 3 ug.

Regarding the study as a whole: Between the patient and control groups, CD8+ Simpson's diversity did not differ significantly. Shared by patients and controls, 25 to 30 CD8+ CDR3s were abundant in patients.

The patients chosen for sequencing had shown expansion of CD8+CD57+ cells (detected by flow cytometry). Germline V lookup: CDR1 DFQATT, CDR2 SNEGSKA (reference sequence). Between the trimmed V and J ends, which lost 3 bases and 7 bases, there was a span of 19 bases. CDR3 length: 14 residues. Genomic DNA, the template, was used for profiling of the TCR beta VDJ and CDR3. From the reads, TCRdb called clonotypes with MiXCR, one entry per CDR3 protein. Of under 200,000 distinct CDR3 sequences in the sample, less than 60% are singletons; the top ten hold about 2%. The receptor was isolated from a human donor with aplastic anemia. The sample taken for sequencing was sorted CD4+, CD8+, or CD8+CD57+ T cells (not recorded which) from PBMCs. The chain recombines TRBV20-1 with TRBJ2-7; perhaps TRBD1 as D (5 bases). The CDR3, as DNA: TGCAGTGCTAGCGCAAATCTTAGGGGCGCTGAGCAGTACTTC. Encoded protein: CSASANLRGAEQYF.